This TCR beta chain came from a study of T-cell memory formation after mild COVID-19. Study details: TCR clusters were mostly donor specific. Study-wide results and caveats: Several responding clones turned up in pre-infection memory, indicating that cross-reactive memory may have taken part. Clones that contracted from day 15 to 85 had balanced CD4/CD8; later expanders were CD4+ biased.

TCRdb fed the 5' RACE reads into MiXCR, producing one record per CDR3 protein. The repertoire holds a few hundred thousand distinct CDR3 sequences, with more than 15% as singletons. The CDR3 has 14 amino acids. Trimming removed 4 bases at V and 5 bases at J, with 11 bases between. Germline CDR1 and CDR2: SEHNR and FQNEAQ (reference sequence). This clonotype was seen more than once but under ten times. Its cognate antigen is unknown. This TCR came from a man aged 18 to 35 who had mild COVID-19 (a few samples of this study predate the infection). Cell type and time point are not known. Material for sequencing was PBMCs or a T cell subset sorted from them (not recorded which). The genes are TRBV7-9 and TRBJ1-4; maybe TRBD1 (5 bases). In nucleotides, the CDR3 is TGTGCCAGCAGCTCACAGGAGTTCAATGAAAAACTGTTTTTT. Encoded protein: CASSSQEFNEKLFF.